This TCR beta chain originates from a study of cytomegalovirus exposure and HLA in healthy donors (dated by TCRdb to about 2017). Describing the broader study: An earlier analysis of 550 to 700 of the donors reported about 290 Gb of sequence data and around 110 million unique TCR beta sequences from 150 million to 200 million T cells. Roughly 300 gigabases of sequencing data and 80 million or so unique TCR sequences were included in an early release covering roughly 700 HLA-typed donors. Of the approximately 370 genotyped donors, less than 90% were placed in the genetic ancestry cluster associated with self-reported Caucasian donors. The study aimed to test whether cataloging public T cell receptors could reveal signatures of past pathogen exposure. The study used immunosequencing to profile the T cell repertoires of 600 to 850 subjects and linked those repertoires to cytomegalovirus serostatus. Besides the first cohort of around 670 subjects, a separate validation cohort made up of some 110 different subjects was used. To predict cytomegalovirus infection status, the study brought together high-throughput TCR immunosequencing, statistical association of individual TCRs with disease status, and machine learning. A later analysis re-analyzed previously published TCR beta repertoires from hundreds of donors and added high-resolution HLA genotyping to study TCR occurrence patterns. The later analysis used no new phenotypic data to find candidate immune exposures, relying instead on TCR beta sequences and their occurrence across donors. In an earlier analysis of 587 of the donors, high-throughput TCR beta sequencing was used to judge whether each TCR beta V gene segment behaved as functional or pseudogenic. Donor age, sex, ethnicity and CMV serostatus were collected together with the repertoire data. In a later genetic analysis, genome-wide SNP genotypes for 398 of the 666 donors were used, and that subset was treated as a discovery cohort. Every discovery cohort repertoire had been produced on one sequencing platform. HLA typing included class I and class II loci at four-digit resolution. The number of typed donors differed by locus: about 629-640 for A, B, C, DRB1 and DQB1; 500 to 550 for DQA1; fewer than 610 for DPA1; and 400 to 480 for DPB1. Several DR-DQ haplotypes were treated as single units for association and clustering because of strong linkage in the cohort. Among over 350 genotyped donors of the cohort, an average of roughly 240,000 unique TCR beta nucleotide sequences were sequenced per donor, roughly 18% of them non-productive. Results and caveats for the whole study, not just this receptor: Across donors, most TCR sequences were observed very rarely, whereas some public TCRs were present in many individuals. A further reported finding was that TCR beta sequences accurately predicted the HLA-A and HLA-B alleles for most subjects in the first cohort. In an earlier analysis of several hundred of the donors, most TCR beta V segments were observed in productive rearrangements about 90% or about 30% of the time, broadly matching IMGT annotations. A group of highly shared sequence variants was considered likely to be a technical artifact of the sequencing pipeline. A later genetic analysis associated a missense DCLRE1C variant with V-gene and J-gene trimming of TCR beta chains, and an independent cohort replicated the association. In this cohort, only TCR beta chains were sequenced, and detectable features were limited by the absence of alpha or paired-chain data. A later analysis found that HLA-associated TCR beta chains were more clonally expanded and had lower generation probabilities than equally common non-associated chains. Linkage disequilibrium might explain the correlated functional status among segregating V segments, but an unknown experimental factor could not be excluded. In a later genetic analysis, fewer N-insertions in productive TCRs were reported among donors in an Asian-associated ancestry cluster than the roughly 700-donor mean. HLA typing was unavailable for some donors at each locus, so association tests used only the typed subset. A later analysis found that most CMV-associated TCR beta chains appeared HLA-restricted, with HLA associations seemingly driven largely by CMV exposure. A later analysis associated about 16,000 TCR beta sequences with specific HLA alleles at a false discovery rate of 0.05. Because counts were too low, approximately 18 rarely observed V segments, including chromosome 9 orphons, were excluded from the earlier analysis of a few hundred of the donors. Several of the top co-occurrence clusters appeared to be linked to parvovirus B19, influenza, CMV and Epstein-Barr virus, according to a later analysis. Three of the identified cytomegalovirus-associated TCR beta chains were confirmed in vitro to be specific for cytomegalovirus antigens. Because the 87-base-pair reads could not distinguish some IMGT-functional V segments, including TRBV6-2 and TRBV6-3, those segments were excluded. The authors suggested that the approach could potentially be generalized to other disease states and immunological phenotypes. The study gave a list of around 170 TCR beta chains associated with cytomegalovirus. Sequencing depth was assumed to be roughly uniform across donors in the presence/absence analyses, though that assumption may not hold. Assigning TCR associations to individual alleles was difficult when HLA alleles, especially DR and DQ, strongly co-occurred. The classifier was reported to diagnose cytomegalovirus status with high specificity and sensitivity in both the original cohort and the validation cohort. A later analysis found that TCR association rates varied across HLA loci, with DRB1 alleles showing the most associated TCRs and HLA-C alleles the fewest. For the cohort, immune exposure information was limited to CMV serostatus.

Receptor libraries were prepared by the immunoSEQ multiplex PCR assay. The multiplex PCR relied on a mix of 60 forward primers for TCR Vbeta segments and 13 reverse primers for TCR Jbeta segments. A multiplex PCR assay on genomic DNA amplified the CDR3 region of rearranged TCR beta genes. The Illumina HiSeq System was used to sequence the amplified TCR beta libraries as 87-base-pair reads. From the authors' description of their analysis: Across the 666 repertoires, a later analysis counted some 80 million unique TCR beta chains, roughly 11 million of which were shared by at least two donors. Raw reads were error-corrected and collapsed into unique sequences with a nearest-neighbor algorithm that merged closely related sequences to remove PCR and sequencing errors. Alignment of CDR3 sequences to IMGT reference sequences was used to assign V, D and J gene segments. For a sequence to be retained, at least a six-nucleotide match to both a V gene segment and a J gene segment was required. A rearrangement counted as productive if the CDR3 had no stop codons and remained in frame with V and J, and every other rearrangement counted as non-productive. Following IMGT convention, CDR3 was defined as the stretch from the second conserved V-encoded cysteine up to the conserved J-encoded phenylalanine. The earlier analysis of roughly 590 of the donors excluded any sequence lacking an unambiguous match to a single V gene segment. In an earlier analysis of approximately 590 of the donors, V segments were called functional above 56.7% productive rearrangements and were called segregating when the between-donor standard deviation exceeded 5%. A statistical classification framework was developed to diagnose cytomegalovirus status using the catalog of TCR beta chain sequences. In a later analysis, V and J genes were assigned by comparing TCR nucleotide sequences against IMGT/GENE-DB human TR gene sequences. A later analysis assigned CDR3 sequences and most-parsimonious VDJ recombination scenarios with the TCRdist pipeline. In a later analysis, every TCR beta chain was defined by the combination of its CDR3 amino acid sequence and its V-gene family, and reads without a unique V-gene family were dropped. To address suspected cross-contamination and a sequencing artifact, a later analysis removed roughly 640 highly shared, low-generation-probability nucleotide sequences. In a later analysis, a clonal expansion index for each public chain was calculated from normalized within-repertoire ranks of inferred template counts. A later analysis computed generation probabilities with a VDJ recombination model fitted to out-of-frame rearrangements, and checked the results against IGoR. A later analysis scored TCR-TCR, TCR-HLA and TCR-CMV co-occurrence with hypergeometric tests, applying a repertoire-size bias correction to TCR pairs. In a later analysis, false discovery rates were estimated by permuting HLA or CMV assignments 20 times. In a later analysis, co-occurring TCRs were grouped using DBSCAN, and TCRdist sequence similarity was added for clustering within HLA-allele-positive subsets. For co-occurrence clustering, repertoires with fewer than 30,000 or more than 120,000 public chains were excluded, along with five repertoires with anomalous nucleotide sharing. Drawn from immuneACCESS, this table holds only the in-frame rearrangements with V and J called that TCRdb kept. Clones are partly lost; checked studies trace under half to an unresolved V gene and leave the rest unexplained. V and J calls and clone size follow that table, whereas D and trimming were derived from the DNA. The sample profile shows 89,000 or so clones; around 75% of them were found once. Together, the top ten hold approximately 11% of the sample.

The cohort consisted of 670 or so healthy bone marrow donors. At the time of sampling, all cohort members were nominally healthy, though unrecorded immune exposures were likely present. The donor was CMV seropositive and belonged to the group of about 290 seropositive cohort members. A peripheral blood sample was provided by each donor, and peripheral blood mononuclear cells were used for TCR beta sequencing. Genomic DNA was extracted from the blood cell samples with the Qiagen DNeasy Blood Extraction Kit. As encoded in the germline V gene, CDR1 is LGHNT while CDR2 is FRNRAP. The CDR3 spans 17 residues, from the cysteine through the phenylalanine. Kept here is only the CDR3 DNA, which spans 51 bases and is read in frame from base 1. Compared with germline, V lacks 0 bases and J lacks 1 base; bases without a gene match: 3. To note about this clone: Its specific antigen is unknown. The input lacks base qualities; no much larger clone sits a single base away.

The sample taken for sequencing was PBMCs. The V and J segments used are TRBV12-5 and TRBJ2-1; the junction holds 10 bases that match TRBD1. The sequence was obtained from a young man in good health and CMV-seropositive. For the CDR3, the sequence is CASGLVLGQGSYNEQFF. The DNA sequence reads TGTGCTAGTGGTTTGGTACTGGGACAGGGGTCCTACAATGAGCAGTTCTTC.